This TCR beta chain was profiled in a study of T cells in Graves' hyperthyroidism and ophthalmopathy. V was shortened by 1 base and J by 11 bases, with 21 bases between the two germline ends. CDR1 and CDR2 (germline): DFQATT, SNEGSKA (reference sequence). The CDR3 has 15 residues. Patients with uncontrolled infections, other autoimmune diseases, pregnancy or lactation were excluded. Used for diagnoses were clinical symptoms, serum thyroxine and TRAb, thyroid ultrasound and orbital computed tomography. It was RNA transcripts that yielded the amplified TCR beta CDR3 regions. A set of HTBI primers served as the primers for a first-round RT-PCR of the TCR CDR3. TCRdb reanalysed the multiplex PCR reads using MiXCR and keeps one entry per CDR3 protein. The profile shows 30,000 to 35,000 distinct CDR3 sequences, roughly half of them singletons.

Sequencing was carried out using blood. This chain links TRBV20-1 with TRBJ1-5, with D possibly matching TRBD1 (5 bases). This TCR was sampled from a woman in her thirties or forties with Graves' ophthalmopathy. The CDR3 nucleotides read TGCAGTGCTAGAGCCGGGACTAGCCAACAAGAGACCCAGCATTTT. Its protein product is CSARAGTSQQETQHF.